This T cell receptor (beta chain) comes out of a study of blood T cell repertoires in COVID-19. Study-level information: COVID-19 samples, acute and convalescent, were from the United States, Italy and Spain. PBMCs, B-cell-depleted T cells, or T cells provided the cDNA or gDNA that made up the material.

The CDR3 sequence is 15 residues long. The germline gives CDR1 KGHDR, CDR2 SFDVKD. J lost 9 bases, V lost 3 bases, and 7 bases had no gene match. As processed by the authors: Amplification from reference gene primers served as the basis for estimated nucleated cell counts. Sequencing used immunoSEQ multiplex PCR; TCRdb keeps in-frame clones, though not all of them. That table is the source of V, J and clone size, and D and trimming were worked out from the DNA. Among tens of thousands of clones, almost 90% were seen once, and the ten largest hold over 2%. This clone appeared once. The sequenced material came from peripheral blood. The origin of this receptor is a human donor in a cohort sampled during active COVID-19. This chain links TRBV24-1 with TRBJ2-3, with 11 bases lining up with TRBD2. CDR3 in amino acids: CATSDRSGGARTQYF. In nucleotides, the CDR3 is TGTGCCACCAGTGATCGTAGCGGGGGGGCCCGGACGCAGTATTTT.